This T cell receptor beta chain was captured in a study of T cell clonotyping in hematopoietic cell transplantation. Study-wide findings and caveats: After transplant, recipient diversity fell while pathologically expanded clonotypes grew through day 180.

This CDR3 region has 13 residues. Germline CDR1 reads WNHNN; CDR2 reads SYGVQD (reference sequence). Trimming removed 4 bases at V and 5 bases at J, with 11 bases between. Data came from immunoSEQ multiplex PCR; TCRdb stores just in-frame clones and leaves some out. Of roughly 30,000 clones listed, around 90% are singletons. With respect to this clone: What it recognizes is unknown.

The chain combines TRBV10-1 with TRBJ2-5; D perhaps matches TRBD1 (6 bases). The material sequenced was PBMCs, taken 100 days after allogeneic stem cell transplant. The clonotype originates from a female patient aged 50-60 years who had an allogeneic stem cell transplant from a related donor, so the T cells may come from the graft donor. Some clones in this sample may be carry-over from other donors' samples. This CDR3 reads CASSAQGYETQYF. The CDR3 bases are TGCGCCAGCAGTGCACAGGGATACGAGACCCAGTACTTC.